A selection of T cell receptor beta chains follows, all from one sample in a study of blood T cell repertoires in COVID-19. TCRdb's copy holds only in-frame clones and misses some; the assay was immunoSEQ multiplex PCR. This table holds fewer than 95,000 clones, almost 90% found once. Material: peripheral blood. The source of these receptors is a woman at least 80 years old with acute or convalescent COVID-19. CDR3s include the opening cysteine and the closing phenylalanine or tryptophan. A D gene is named only where the DNA matches it firmly. For some rows the clone size is stated as once, few or many, or as a class when expanded; others skip it.

>TRBV4-3|-|TRBJ2-3|15|-
CASSQDGLTTDTQYF
TGCGCCAGCAGCCAAGATGGACTTACCACTGATACGCAGTATTTT
>TRBV5-1|once|TRBJ2-3|15|-
CASSLSGGPKDTQYF
TGCGCCAGCAGCCTTTCTGGAGGGCCGAAGGATACGCAGTATTTT
>TRBV4-2|few|TRBJ1-5|16|TRBD1
CASSQDQMAGGQPQHF
TGTGCCAGCAGCCAAGATCAAATGGCAGGGGGTCAGCCCCAGCATTTT
>TRBV28|-|TRBJ2-3|17|TRBD1
CASLPRVDRAPTDTQYF
TGTGCCAGCCTTCCTAGGGTAGACAGGGCCCCCACAGATACGCAGTATTTT
>TRBV13|-|TRBJ1-1|18|TRBD1
CASSPRRQGKGVNTEAFF
TGTGCCAGCAGCCCGAGACGACAGGGGAAAGGAGTGAACACTGAAGCTTTCTTT
>TRBV11-2|-|TRBJ2-7|14|TRBD2
CASSARLASYEQYF
TGTGCCAGCAGCGCCAGACTAGCCTCCTACGAGCAGTACTTC
>TRBV6-2/TRBV6-3|-|TRBJ2-3|16|TRBD1
CASSLTRTGNLDTQYF
TGTGCCAGCAGCCTAACCCGGACAGGGAACTTAGATACGCAGTATTTT
>TRBV7-3|-|TRBJ2-2|17|TRBD2
CASSSQGLAVNTGELFF
TGTGCCAGCAGCTCACAAGGGCTAGCGGTGAACACCGGGGAGCTGTTTTTT
>TRBV20-1|-|TRBJ2-2|11|-
CSARTAGELFF
TGCAGTGCTAGGACAGCCGGGGAGCTGTTTTTT
>TRBV6-5|-|TRBJ1-2|12|TRBD1
CASSLTGYGYTF
TGTGCCAGCAGTTTGACAGGGTACGGCTACACCTTC
>TRBV11-2|-|TRBJ2-2|14|TRBD2
CASSRGANTGELFF
TGTGCCAGCAGCCGGGGGGCGAACACCGGGGAGCTGTTTTTT
>TRBV5-5|-|TRBJ1-1|14|TRBD1
CASSLAGGAPEAFF
TGTGCCAGCAGCTTGGCAGGGGGCGCCCCTGAAGCTTTCTTT
>TRBV12-3/TRBV12-4|-|TRBJ2-1|13|-
CASADSGNNEQFF
TGTGCCAGCGCTGACTCCGGCAACAATGAGCAGTTCTTC
>TRBV12-3/TRBV12-4|-|TRBJ2-1|11|-
CASTLNNEQFF
TGTGCCAGCACACTAAACAATGAGCAGTTCTTC
>TRBV5-1|-|TRBJ1-3|16|TRBD1
CASSSGQGVTGNTIYF
TGCGCCAGCAGCTCGGGACAGGGGGTAACTGGAAACACCATATATTTT
>TRBV7-2|-|TRBJ1-6|15|-
CASSLENFRNSPLHF
TGTGCCAGCAGCTTAGAGAACTTCAGGAATTCACCCCTCCACTTT
>TRBV7-9|-|TRBJ2-7|14|-
CASSPPLRVYEQYF
TGTGCCAGCAGCCCTCCTTTGCGGGTCTACGAGCAGTACTTC
>TRBV19|-|TRBJ1-4|17|TRBD1
CASYGAQGPATNEKLFF
TGTGCCAGTTACGGGGCACAGGGGCCCGCGACTAATGAAAAACTGTTTTTT
>TRBV9|-|TRBJ1-1|15|TRBD1
CASSPTGTGNTEAFF
TGTGCCAGCAGCCCGACCGGGACAGGGAACACTGAAGCTTTCTTT
>TRBV6-5|once|TRBJ1-2|14|TRBD1
CASSPIRTGNGYTF
TGTGCCAGCAGCCCGATCCGGACAGGGAATGGCTACACCTTC
>TRBV18|-|TRBJ1-4|13|-
CASSPDSWEKLFF
TGTGCCAGCTCACCGGACAGTTGGGAAAAACTGTTTTTT
>TRBV5-1|-|TRBJ2-1|14|-
CASSPLRERNEQFF
TGCGCCAGCAGCCCACTGCGGGAACGCAATGAGCAGTTCTTC